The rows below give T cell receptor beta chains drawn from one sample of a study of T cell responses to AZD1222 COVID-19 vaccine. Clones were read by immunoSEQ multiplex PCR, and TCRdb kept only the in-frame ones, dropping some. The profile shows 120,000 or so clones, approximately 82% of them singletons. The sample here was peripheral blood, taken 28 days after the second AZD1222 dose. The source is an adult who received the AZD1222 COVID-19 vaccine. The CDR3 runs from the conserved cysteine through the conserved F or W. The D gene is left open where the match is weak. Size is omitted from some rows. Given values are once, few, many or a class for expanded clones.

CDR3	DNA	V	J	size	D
CASSQDPQKYEQYF	TGTGCCAGCAGCCAAGATCCCCAGAAATACGAGCAGTACTTC	TRBV4-2	TRBJ2-7	NA	NA
CATSGQASNQPQHF	TGTGCCACCAGCGGACAGGCGAGCAATCAGCCCCAGCATTTT	TRBV15	TRBJ1-5	NA	TRBD1
CASSPLQGRGSNEKLFF	TGTGCCAGCAGCCCCTTACAGGGGCGGGGATCTAATGAAAAACTGTTTTTT	TRBV28	TRBJ1-4	NA	TRBD1
CASSGKRIGNQPQHF	TGTGCCAGCAGTGGAAAAAGAATAGGTAATCAGCCCCAGCATTTT	TRBV2	TRBJ1-5	NA	NA
CASSLKGPRTEAFF	TGTGCCAGCAGCTTAAAGGGTCCCCGTACTGAAGCTTTCTTT	TRBV7-3	TRBJ1-1	NA	NA
CASGSWTGEAFF	TGTGCTAGTGGTTCATGGACAGGTGAAGCTTTCTTT	TRBV12-5	TRBJ1-1	NA	TRBD1
CASRITSGGNNEQFF	TGTGCCAGCCGGATTACTAGCGGCGGGAACAATGAGCAGTTCTTC	TRBV27	TRBJ2-1	NA	TRBD2
CASSIRDSSYEQYF	TGTGCCAGCAGCATCCGGGACAGCTCCTACGAGCAGTACTTC	TRBV9	TRBJ2-7	once	TRBD1
CASSYQGNYGYTF	TGTGCCAGCAGTTATCAGGGGAACTATGGCTACACCTTC	TRBV6-5	TRBJ1-2	NA	NA
CASSPQGGFSNEKLFF	TGTGCCAGCAGCCCCCAGGGCGGCTTCTCTAACGAAAAACTGTTTTTT	TRBV28	TRBJ1-4	NA	NA
CASKEGQLNYGYTF	TGTGCCAGCAAGGAAGGACAGCTTAACTATGGCTACACCTTC	TRBV6-5	TRBJ1-2	NA	NA
CASSQNPSGSSYEQYF	TGTGCCAGCAGCCAAAACCCCAGCGGGAGCTCCTACGAGCAGTACTTC	TRBV7-2	TRBJ2-7	NA	TRBD2
CSVGSDTYGYTF	TGCAGCGTTGGGTCGGATACATATGGCTACACCTTC	TRBV29-1	TRBJ1-2	NA	NA
CASSLGRAVQETQYF	TGCGCCAGCAGCTTGGGGAGGGCGGTCCAAGAGACCCAGTACTTC	TRBV5-1	TRBJ2-5	NA	NA
CSAKTSGTNYGYTF	TGCAGCGCCAAGACATCGGGAACTAACTATGGCTACACCTTC	TRBV29-1	TRBJ1-2	NA	NA
CASSRGQQNEKLFF	TGCGCCAGCAGCCGGGGACAGCAAAATGAAAAACTGTTTTTT	TRBV4-3	TRBJ1-4	NA	TRBD1
CASSSEGGGAFF	TGTGCCAGCAGCTCGGAGGGGGGGGGAGCTTTCTTT	TRBV7-6	TRBJ1-1	NA	NA
CASSLNEDTEAFF	TGTGCCAGCTCACTAAACGAGGACACTGAAGCTTTCTTT	TRBV18	TRBJ1-1	NA	NA
CASSLKSGGNEQFF	TGTGCCAGCAGCTTAAAAAGCGGGGGGAATGAGCAGTTCTTC	TRBV5-4	TRBJ2-1	NA	TRBD2
CASSIITGGPTDTQYF	TGTGCCAGCTCAATAATAACGGGGGGCCCCACAGATACGCAGTATTTT	TRBV18	TRBJ2-3	NA	NA
CASSIDLGRSDGYTF	TGTGCCAGTAGTATAGATCTCGGGAGAAGTGATGGCTACACCTTC	TRBV19	TRBJ1-2	NA	NA
CASSPMSANSPLHF	TGCGCCAGCAGCCCCATGTCAGCGAATTCACCCCTCCACTTT	TRBV5-1	TRBJ1-6	few	NA
CASTLVGVGTGGNNEQFF	TGTGCCAGTACCCTCGTAGGGGTCGGGACAGGGGGAAACAATGAGCAGTTCTTC	TRBV19	TRBJ2-1	NA	TRBD1
CATSDPGTGVNEQFF	TGTGCCACCAGTGACCCGGGGACAGGGGTGAATGAGCAGTTCTTC	TRBV24-1	TRBJ2-1	NA	TRBD1
CASGHGGFETEAFF	TGCGCCAGCGGACACGGGGGGTTTGAAACTGAAGCTTTCTTT	TRBV5-1	TRBJ1-1	NA	NA
CAISESGQGGNEQFF	TGTGCCATCAGTGAGTCGGGACAAGGGGGGAATGAGCAGTTCTTC	TRBV10-3	TRBJ2-1	few	NA
CASSLAGYGYTF	TGCGCCAGCAGCTTGGCAGGTTATGGCTACACCTTC	TRBV5-1	TRBJ1-2	NA	NA
CASSLGHRSSSYEQYF	TGTGCCAGCAGTTTAGGACATCGAAGCAGCTCCTACGAGCAGTACTTC	TRBV28	TRBJ2-7	NA	NA
CASSESLLETQYF	TGCGCCAGCAGTGAGTCTCTCCTGGAGACCCAGTACTTC	TRBV10-2	TRBJ2-5	NA	NA
CASSGPGLAGGSYEQYF	TGCGCCAGCAGTGGGCCGGGACTAGCGGGGGGTTCCTACGAGCAGTACTTC	TRBV23-1	TRBJ2-7	NA	TRBD2
CASSLEEVTPQHF	TGTGCCAGCAGCTTAGAGGAGGTGACTCCCCAGCATTTT	TRBV7-2	TRBJ1-5	NA	NA
CASSLQGPPRSPLHF	TGTGCCAGCAGCCTACAGGGACCCCCACGGTCACCCCTCCACTTT	TRBV7-9	TRBJ1-6	NA	NA
CASSSSGTPPDEQYF	TGCGCCAGCAGTTCGTCCGGGACTCCACCCGATGAGCAGTACTTC	TRBV4-1	TRBJ2-7	NA	NA
CASSLDWLFGNTIYF	TGTGCCAGCAGCTTAGACTGGTTATTTGGAAACACCATATATTTT	TRBV7-2	TRBJ1-3	NA	NA
CAWSTWTGALFANVLTF	TGTGCCTGGAGTACCTGGACAGGGGCCCTCTTCGCCAACGTCCTGACTTTC	TRBV30	TRBJ2-6	once	TRBD1
CASTANYGYTF	TGTGCCAGTACTGCTAACTATGGCTACACCTTC	TRBV19	TRBJ1-2	NA	NA
CASSTPGTYEQYF	TGTGCCAGCAGCACTCCGGGGACCTACGAGCAGTACTTC	TRBV5-6	TRBJ2-7	NA	NA
CASSLARFGTDTQYF	TGTGCCAGCAGCTTGGCCAGGTTTGGCACAGATACGCAGTATTTT	TRBV5-5	TRBJ2-3	NA	NA
CASSFSEDTEAFF	TGTGCCAGCAGTTTTTCTGAGGACACTGAAGCTTTCTTT	TRBV12-3/TRBV12-4	TRBJ1-1	NA	NA
CASSPLWRADTQYF	TGTGCCAGCAGCCCCCTGTGGAGGGCAGATACGCAGTATTTT	TRBV3-1/TRBV3-2	TRBJ2-3	few	NA
CAWSFGHNYEQYF	TGTGCCTGGAGTTTCGGCCATAACTACGAGCAGTACTTC	TRBV30	TRBJ2-7	once	NA
CASSTLGGNQPQHF	TGTGCCAGCAGCACCCTTGGCGGGAATCAGCCCCAGCATTTT	TRBV2	TRBJ1-5	few	NA
CASSLGWGGAFF	TGTGCCAGCAGCCTCGGCTGGGGGGGAGCTTTCTTT	TRBV11-2	TRBJ1-1	NA	NA
CASSLMNRVNQPQHF	TGTGCCAGCAGTTTAATGAACAGGGTCAATCAGCCCCAGCATTTT	TRBV28	TRBJ1-5	NA	NA